This entry lists 16 T cell receptor beta chains sequenced from one sample in a study of cytomegalovirus exposure and HLA in healthy donors. It was with 60 Vbeta and 13 Jbeta primers that the PCR ran. Sequencing used immunoSEQ multiplex PCR; TCRdb keeps in-frame clones, though not all of them. The sample lists roughly 200,000 clones; about four fifths were seen once. Source material: PBMCs. These receptors were obtained from a girl aged 5-17 years in good health and CMV-seropositive.

The CDR3 nucleotides read TGTGCCTCCCGGAAGGGGGGGGGCGGCCTGAACACTGAAGCTTTCTTT. This translates into CASRKGGGGLNTEAFF. V is TRBV27 and J is TRBJ1-1, with a possible D match to TRBD1 (6 bases). The CDR3 has 16 residues. Trimming removed 11 bases at V and 0 bases at J, with 22 bases between. Germline-derived CDR1 and CDR2 are MNHEY and SMNVEV (reference sequence).

A single count supports this clone. The genes are TRBV10-1 and TRBJ2-7; 11 bases match TRBD2. CDR3 length equals 15 residues. The V gene end was trimmed by 3 bases and the J gene end by 2 bases; junction bases not matched to a gene: 3. Germline V gene lookup returns CDR1 WNHNN and CDR2 SYGVQD (reference sequence). This CDR3 reads CASSEGTSGPYEQYF. The CDR3 DNA follows: TGCGCCAGCAGTGAAGGGACTAGCGGTCCCTACGAGCAGTACTTC.

This clone occurred once. The rearrangement joins TRBV30 to TRBJ1-1, with D possibly TRBD1 on 5 matching bases. Looked up from germline, CDR1 is GTSNPN and CDR2 is SVGIG (reference sequence). This CDR3 spans 12 amino acids. The germline V and J ends were trimmed by 2 bases and 6 bases, with 10 bases remaining between them. The CDR3: CAWSLDSSEAFF. DNA of the CDR3: TGTGCCTGGAGTTTAGACAGTTCTGAAGCTTTCTTT.

A remark on this clone: The CDR3 does not end in the conserved phenylalanine or tryptophan, so this is likely a read error. This chain links TRBV5-1 with TRBJ2-7; 10 positions agree with TRBD2. The J segment lost 2 bases and the V segment lost 0 bases, leaving 2 bases of the junction unmatched. CDR3 size: 15 residues. From germline, CDR1 is SGHRS and CDR2 YFSETQ. This CDR3 is CASSLASGGTYEQYL. CDR3 nucleotide sequence: TGCGCCAGCAGCTTGGCTAGCGGGGGTACCTACGAGCAGTACCTC.

This clone was seen just once. The chain carries TRBV2 and TRBJ2-1; D unresolved. Germline values: CDR1 SNHLY, CDR2 FYNNEI. The CDR3 runs 14 residues. Trimming stripped 4 bases from V and 0 bases from J, with 7 bases between. The CDR3, as DNA: TGTGCCAGCAGTGGACTGAGCTCCTACAATGAGCAGTTCTTC. This gives the protein CASSGLSSYNEQFF.

This sequence joins TRBV15 and TRBJ2-6, with TRBD2 matching 14 bases. The CDR3 is 19 amino acids. J gave up 2 bases and V 5 bases, and 8 bases lay outside the gene matches. Germline values: CDR1 LNHNV, CDR2 YYDKDF (reference sequence). The CDR3 DNA follows: TGTGCCACCAGCGGCGAGACTAGCGGGGGGGCAACTGGGGCCAACGTCCTGACTTTC. This codes for CATSGETSGGATGANVLTF.

V and J are TRBV21-1 and TRBJ1-5. TRBV21-1 is a pseudogene locus. The CDR3 runs 13 residues. The CDR3 loop reads CASPPRRDQPQHF. As DNA, the CDR3 is TGTGCCAGCCCACCCCGTCGAGATCAGCCCCAGCATTTT.

The chain combines TRBV6-5 with TRBJ1-1; D gene ambiguous. V was cut by 6 bases and J by 1 base, with 6 bases left in between. Per germline, CDR1 MNHEY and CDR2 SVGAGI. CDR3 length equals 12 residues. DNA for the CDR3: TGTGCCAGCAGCTCCGGGAACACTGAAGCTTTCTTT. Translating it yields CASSSGNTEAFF.

CDR3 bases: TGTGCCAGCAGCTTAGTAGGCGAGGCTGAAGCTTTCTTT. It translates to CASSLVGEAEAFF. The V and J genes are TRBV11-2 and TRBJ1-1; D not certain. Between the trimmed V and J ends, which lost 1 base and 6 bases, there was a span of 9 bases. The CDR3 extends over 13 amino acids. Germline V gives CDR1 SGHAT, CDR2 FQNNGV.

The chain links TRBV6-5 to TRBJ1-6; no definite D call. Trimming shortened V by 5 bases and J by 10 bases, and 15 bases separated the two germline ends. The CDR3 loop spans 14 amino acids. Germline lookup yields CDR1 MNHEY and CDR2 SVGAGI. The CDR3 DNA reads as TGTGCCAGCAGTGCTCGACTGGAGAGCTCACCCCTCCACTTT. This codes for CASSARLESSPLHF.

This clone was seen once. This chain connects TRBV19 to TRBJ1-5; 7 positions match TRBD1. CDR3 length: 16 residues. Germline lookup yields CDR1 LNHDA and CDR2 SQIVND (reference sequence). Trimming took 2 bases from V and 2 from J; bases not matched to a gene: 6. DNA for the CDR3: TGTGCCAGTAGTATACTAGGGCAGGGGGGCAATCAGCCCCAGCATTTT. Residues: CASSILGQGGNQPQHF.

This rearrangement joins TRBV4-3 to TRBJ1-1; 7 bases map to TRBD1. Germline V gene data show CDR1 as LGHNA and CDR2 as YSLEER. The length of the CDR3 is 17 residues. With V trimmed by 0 bases and J by 5 bases, 12 bases remained unmatched. Here the CDR3 reads CASSQDPGGAGGTEAFF. The CDR3 DNA sequence: TGCGCCAGCAGCCAAGACCCCGGAGGAGCAGGGGGGACTGAAGCTTTCTTT.

V is TRBV6-1 and J is TRBJ1-4; TRBD1 aligns across 8 bases. The CDR3 length is 16 residues. The trim removed 4 bases at V and 8 bases at J, leaving 12 bases unmatched. Germline V gene lookup returns CDR1 MNHNS and CDR2 SASEGT. The chain's CDR3 is CASSARLQGAREKLFF. DNA of the CDR3: TGTGCCAGCAGTGCCCGCCTCCAGGGGGCTAGGGAAAAACTGTTTTTT.

J is TRBJ2-7 and V is TRBV10-3, with D uncertain. Trimming removed 2 bases at V and 3 bases at J, with 11 bases between. CDR3 length: 14 residues. Germline CDR1 is ENHRY and CDR2 is SYGVKD. This CDR3 is CAISEIGQDYEQYF. CDR3 DNA: TGTGCCATCAGTGAGATTGGGCAGGACTACGAGCAGTACTTC.

J is TRBJ1-1 and V is TRBV30; D is uncertain. The length of the CDR3 is 14 residues. Germline values: CDR1 GTSNPN, CDR2 SVGIG (reference sequence). V was clipped by 3 bases and J by 1 base, with 12 bases between them. The CDR3, as DNA: TGTGCCTGGAGCATAGAAATCGGGAACACTGAAGCTTTCTTT. Translation: CAWSIEIGNTEAFF.

The V and J genes are TRBV29-1 and TRBJ2-5, with 14 bases lining up with TRBD2. This CDR3 has 23 residues. Germline V lookup: CDR1 SQVTM, CDR2 ANQGSEA. Losses at the gene ends were 6 bases for V and 1 base for J; bases not matched to a gene: 28. The CDR3 nucleotides are TGCAGCGTAAAAAAGTCCCTCGGAATGTCCGTGTCCGGGACTAGCGGGGGCCAAGAGACCCAGTACTTC. Protein product: CSVKKSLGMSVSGTSGGQETQYF.